This TCR beta chain was identified in a study of T cell responses to AZD1222 COVID-19 vaccine. Study summary: Samples with a second dose at about 4 or about 12 weeks were pooled together.

Study-wide results and limits: Seropositive status at baseline applied to only six AZD1222 recipients. Among the donors, most were white British and more were female, and clonal diversity was possibly underestimated.

This CDR3 contains 13 residues. J was trimmed by 5 bases and V by 6 bases; bases with no gene match: 6. Germline assignment: CDR1 MNHEY and CDR2 SVGAGI. The assay was immunoSEQ multiplex PCR, and TCRdb's table has in-frame clones only and misses some. Here the sample spans 110,000 or so clones, about 89% being singletons. To note about this clone: Antigen specificity is unknown.

This receptor was identified in an adult in good health. The chain links TRBV6-5 to TRBJ1-2; 7 bases map to TRBD1. The sequencing used peripheral blood, collected on day 0 of AZD1222 vaccination. The CDR3 spells CASRTGTVYGYTF. Written as DNA, the CDR3 is TGTGCCAGCAGGACCGGGACAGTTTATGGCTACACCTTC.